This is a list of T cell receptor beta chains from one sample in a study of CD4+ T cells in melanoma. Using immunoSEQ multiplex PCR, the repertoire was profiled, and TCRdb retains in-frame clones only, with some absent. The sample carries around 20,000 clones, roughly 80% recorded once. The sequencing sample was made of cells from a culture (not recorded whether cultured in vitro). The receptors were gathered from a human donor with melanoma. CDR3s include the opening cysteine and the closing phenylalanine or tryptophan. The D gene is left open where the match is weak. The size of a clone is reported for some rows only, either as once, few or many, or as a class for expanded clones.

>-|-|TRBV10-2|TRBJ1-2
CASTLAGSGYGYTF
TGCGCCAGCACCCTAGCCGGGTCCGGGTATGGCTACACCTTC
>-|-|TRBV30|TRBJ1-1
CAWSRLAEAFF
TGTGCCTGGAGTAGGCTCGCTGAAGCTTTCTTT
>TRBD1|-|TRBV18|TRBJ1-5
CASSPSTGAQPQHF
TGTGCCAGCTCACCATCGACAGGGGCCCAGCCCCAGCATTTT
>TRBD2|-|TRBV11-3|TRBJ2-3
CASSFGAVGGGYTDTQYF
TGTGCCAGCAGCTTCGGGGCCGTAGGCGGGGGGTACACAGATACGCAGTATTTT
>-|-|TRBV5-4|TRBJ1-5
CASSLDWGQPQHF
TGTGCCAGCAGCTTGGATTGGGGCCAGCCCCAGCATTTT
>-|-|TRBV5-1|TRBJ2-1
CASSLGLGGRHEQFF
TGCGCCAGCAGCTTGGGACTAGGGGGCCGTCATGAGCAGTTCTTC
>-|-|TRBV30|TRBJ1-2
CAWSKGVANYGYTF
TGTGCCTGGAGTAAGGGGGTAGCTAACTATGGCTACACCTTC
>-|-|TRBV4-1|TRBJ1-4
CASSQGRVVPATNEKLFF
TGCGCCAGCAGCCAAGGTAGAGTTGTGCCGGCAACTAATGAAAAACTGTTTTTT
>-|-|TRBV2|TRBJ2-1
CASSVEGGPNEQFF
TGTGCCAGCAGTGTCGAGGGGGGGCCCAATGAGCAGTTCTTC
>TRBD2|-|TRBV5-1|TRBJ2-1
CASSLRVSGTYNEQFF
TGCGCCAGCAGCCTACGGGTTAGCGGGACTTACAATGAGCAGTTCTTC
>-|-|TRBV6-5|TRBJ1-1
CASSYVSNTEAFF
TGTGCCAGCAGTTACGTTTCAAACACTGAAGCTTTCTTT
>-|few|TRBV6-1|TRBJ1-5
CASSVQKGSNQPQHF
TGTGCCAGCAGTGTACAGAAGGGTAGCAATCAGCCCCAGCATTTT
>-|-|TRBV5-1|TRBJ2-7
CASSSTYEQYF
TGCGCCAGCAGCTCGACCTACGAGCAGTACTTC
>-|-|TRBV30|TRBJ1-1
CAWSGAGNFEAFF
TGTGCCTGGAGTGGGGCTGGTAATTTCGAAGCTTTCTTT
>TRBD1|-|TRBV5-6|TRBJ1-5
CASSYYRGSSNQPQHF
TGTGCCAGCAGCTATTACAGGGGGAGTAGCAATCAGCCCCAGCATTTT
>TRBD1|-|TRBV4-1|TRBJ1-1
CASSRTGDTEAFF
TGCGCCAGCAGCAGAACAGGGGACACTGAAGCTTTCTTT
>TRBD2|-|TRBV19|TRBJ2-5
CASSMRLAGETQYF
TGTGCCAGTAGTATGCGACTAGCGGGCGAGACCCAGTACTTC
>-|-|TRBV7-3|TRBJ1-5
CASTKDAGGGNNQPQHF
TGTGCCAGCACGAAGGATGCCGGGGGGGGCAATAATCAGCCCCAGCATTTT
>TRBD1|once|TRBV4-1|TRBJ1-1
CASSPTGTGGSEAFF
TGCGCCAGCAGCCCAACCGGGACAGGGGGCTCTGAAGCTTTCTTT
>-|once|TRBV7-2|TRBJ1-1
CASSAYTVNTEAFF
TGTGCCAGCAGCGCCTATACAGTGAACACTGAAGCTTTCTTT
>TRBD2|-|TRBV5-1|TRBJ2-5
CASSLIGLAEETQYF
TGCGCCAGCAGCTTGATTGGACTAGCGGAAGAGACCCAGTACTTC
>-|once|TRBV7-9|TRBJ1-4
CASSWKAGRPNEKLFF
TGTGCCAGCAGCTGGAAGGCGGGACGGCCGAATGAAAAACTGTTTTTT